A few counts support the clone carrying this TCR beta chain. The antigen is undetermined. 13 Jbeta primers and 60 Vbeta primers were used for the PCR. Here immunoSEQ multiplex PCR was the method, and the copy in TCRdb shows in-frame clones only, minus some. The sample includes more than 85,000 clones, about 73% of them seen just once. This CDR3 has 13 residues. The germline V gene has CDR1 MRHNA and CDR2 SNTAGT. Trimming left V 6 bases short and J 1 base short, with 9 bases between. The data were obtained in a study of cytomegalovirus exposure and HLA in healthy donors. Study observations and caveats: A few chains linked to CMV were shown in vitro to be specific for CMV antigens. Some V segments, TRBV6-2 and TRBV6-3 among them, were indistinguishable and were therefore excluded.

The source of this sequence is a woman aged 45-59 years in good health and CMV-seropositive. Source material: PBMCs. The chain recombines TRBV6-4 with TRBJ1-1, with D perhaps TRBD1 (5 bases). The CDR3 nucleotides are TGTGCCAGCAGACTCGACAGGAACACTGAAGCTTTCTTT. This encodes CASRLDRNTEAFF.